This is a list of T cell receptor beta chains from one sample in a study of blood T cell repertoires in COVID-19. Assay: immunoSEQ multiplex PCR; the TCRdb copy retains only in-frame clones and omits some. The sample comprises approximately 220,000 clones, about 84% of which are singletons, and 6.5% to 8.5% rests with the top ten. The sequenced sample consisted of PBMCs or T cells enriched from blood (not recorded which). The source is a woman aged 40 to 50 with acute COVID-19. The CDR3 runs from the conserved cysteine through the conserved F or W. The D gene is left open where the match is weak. Not every row has a clone size; where given, it reads once, few, many or a size class.

d_gene,abundance,v_gene,j_gene,CDR3nt,CDR3aa
NA,NA,TRBV19,TRBJ2-7,TGTGCCAGTAGTGCCACAGGGACCTACGAGCAGTACTTC,CASSATGTYEQYF
TRBD2,NA,TRBV7-2,TRBJ2-3,TGTGCCAGCAGAGTAGCGGGGGGGAGCACAGATACGCAGTATTTT,CASRVAGGSTDTQYF
TRBD2,NA,TRBV5-1,TRBJ2-7,TGCGCCAGCAGCCCCACTAGCGGGAGGGCCTCTAGCGAGCAGTACTTC,CASSPTSGRASSEQYF
NA,few,TRBV3-1/TRBV3-2,TRBJ2-7,TGTGCCAGCAGCCAAGAAGGGGGAAGGTCCTACGAGCAGTACTTC,CASSQEGGRSYEQYF
NA,NA,TRBV27,TRBJ2-1,TGTGCCAGCAGTTTATCAAGGGGTTCCGATGAGCAGTTCTTC,CASSLSRGSDEQFF
NA,once,TRBV3-1/TRBV3-2,TRBJ1-4,TGTGCCAGCAGCCGAATGGCGGCAACTAATGAAAAACTGTTTTTT,CASSRMAATNEKLFF
TRBD1,NA,TRBV19,TRBJ2-1,TGTGCCAGTACCCTCGACAGGGATCGTGAGCAGTTCTTC,CASTLDRDREQFF
TRBD1,NA,TRBV28,TRBJ1-1,TGTGCCAGCAAGGCAGGGGGCTCTGGCACTGAAGCTTTCTTT,CASKAGGSGTEAFF
NA,many,TRBV5-8,TRBJ1-1,TGTGCCAGCAGCCCAATCCCGGTCACTGAAGCTTTCTTT,CASSPIPVTEAFF
TRBD2,NA,TRBV4-1,TRBJ2-1,TGCGCCAGCAGCCGACTTGGACTAGCGGGGGGAGGTGAGCAGTTCTTC,CASSRLGLAGGGEQFF
NA,NA,TRBV11-2,TRBJ2-2,TGTGCCAGCAGCCCCCAACCCACGGGACTTAACACCGGGGAGCTGTTTTTT,CASSPQPTGLNTGELFF
NA,NA,TRBV10-3,TRBJ1-1,TGTGCCATCAGTGAGAGTTTTACGGCGGGCACTGAAGCTTTCTTT,CAISESFTAGTEAFF
NA,NA,TRBV11-2,TRBJ1-4,TGTGCCAGCAGCCCAACCGGGACAAGGCCCTCCGCAACTAATGAAAAACTGTTTTTT,CASSPTGTRPSATNEKLFF
TRBD1,NA,TRBV7-8,TRBJ1-6,TGTGCCAGCAGCGTAGGGACAGCCTATCATTCACCCCTCCACTTT,CASSVGTAYHSPLHF
NA,NA,TRBV25-1,TRBJ1-3,TGTGCCAGCTCCCGCTCTGGAAACACCATATATTTT,CASSRSGNTIYF
NA,NA,TRBV5-1,TRBJ1-3,TGCGCCAGCAGAACCGCCCCGGGAGGGTTGGACACCATATATTTT,CASRTAPGGLDTIYF
TRBD2,NA,TRBV2,TRBJ2-1,TGTGCCAGCAGTGATCTAGCGGGGGGGATGCAGTTCTTC,CASSDLAGGMQFF
NA,NA,TRBV7-8,TRBJ1-2,TGTGCCAGCAGCTCGAAAACTAGGGACATTGGCTATGGCTACACCTTC,CASSSKTRDIGYGYTF
TRBD1,NA,TRBV4-2,TRBJ2-1,TGTGCCAGCGGACAGGGTACCCATGAGCAGTTCTTC,CASGQGTHEQFF
TRBD1,NA,TRBV12-3/TRBV12-4,TRBJ1-1,TGTGCCAGCAGTTTTGGGGACAGGGGAGCTTTCTTT,CASSFGDRGAFF
NA,NA,TRBV6-2/TRBV6-3,TRBJ2-2,TGTGCCAGCAGTTTAACGGACACCGGGGAGCTGTTTTTT,CASSLTDTGELFF
TRBD2,NA,TRBV7-2,TRBJ2-5,TGTGCCAGCACCCCGGGGGGTTGGGGCCAAGAGACCCAGTACTTC,CASTPGGWGQETQYF
NA,NA,TRBV27,TRBJ1-4,TGTGCCAGCAGTTTATGGGGCAGGGGCGGGGAAAAACTGTTTTTT,CASSLWGRGGEKLFF
TRBD1,NA,TRBV27,TRBJ2-2,TGTGCCAGCAGTTTAGACAGGGTGGGGGTCACCGGGGAGCTGTTTTTT,CASSLDRVGVTGELFF
NA,NA,TRBV6-5,TRBJ2-1,TGTGCCAGCAGTTACATATCTTCAGGGTTTTCTAATGAGCAGTTCTTC,CASSYISSGFSNEQFF
NA,few,TRBV5-4,TRBJ1-1,TGTGCCAGCAGCTTCGGGGGGCGAACTGAAGCTTTCTTT,CASSFGGRTEAFF
TRBD2,once,TRBV29-1,TRBJ2-1,TGCAGCGCCGGGACTAGCGGGGACAATGAGCAGTTCTTC,CSAGTSGDNEQFF
NA,NA,TRBV7-2,TRBJ1-5,TGTGCCAGCAGCCAAGGACAGTTTTATCAGCCCCAGCATTTT,CASSQGQFYQPQHF
NA,NA,TRBV24-1,TRBJ1-4,TGTGCCACCAGTGATTCTGGGGGCGCGGATGAAAAACTGTTTTTT,CATSDSGGADEKLFF
NA,once,TRBV27,TRBJ1-1,TGTGCCAGCAGTTTAAGGGGACGGGACTTGAACACTGAAGCTTTCTTT,CASSLRGRDLNTEAFF